This TCR beta chain was documented in a study of T cells after yellow fever vaccination. This clonotype was found a few times. For TCR, cDNA came from 5'RACE template switching, which added a universal primer site and UMIs. TCRdb independently ran MiXCR on the 5' RACE reads; one entry per CDR3 protein. The sample includes just under 600,000 distinct CDR3 sequences, roughly 14% of them seen just once. J gave up 4 bases and V 7 bases, and 6 bases lay outside the gene matches. CDR1 is SQVTM, CDR2 ANQGSEA, per germline. The CDR3 totals 14 residues. The chain is built from TRBV29-1 and TRBJ2-3, with 12 bases fitting TRBD2. The sample in question was PBMCs, obtained on the day of the yellow fever booster vaccination. The origin of this receptor is a man younger than 45 who received the YFV17D yellow fever vaccine. CDR3 sequence (DNA): TGCAGCGCCCCGGGACTAGCGGGCTCAGATACGCAGTATTTT. This translates into CSAPGLAGSDTQYF.